This T cell receptor beta chain derives from a study of blood T cells in healthy people across ages. Findings and limits, study-wide: Donors of long life had a larger count of naive CD4+ cells and greater diversity than aged donors.

Primers used in a second PCR of roughly 7 to 11 cycles were a sample-barcoded 5' primer and a J-beta primer mix. Carrying 12 random nucleotides, a template-switch adaptor labeled each individual cDNA molecule. MiXCR was run by TCRdb on the 5' RACE reads, yielding one entry per CDR3 protein. Counted here are under 2 million distinct CDR3 sequences, 34% occurring once; the ten biggest clones make up roughly 12%. Points on this clonotype: Its antigen remains unknown.

This CDR3 has 13 residues. The V gene's germline CDR1 is MNHEY and CDR2 SVGAGI. The junction had 5 bases not matched to a gene; V was cut back by 6 bases and J by 7 bases. The sequenced sample consisted of blood. The V and J genes are TRBV6-5 and TRBJ2-1; TRBD1 aligns across 8 bases. The origin of this receptor is a woman under 40 in good health. The CDR3 bases are TGTGCCAGCAGACAACAGGGGGGAAATGAGCAGTTCTTC. Its translation: CASRQQGGNEQFF.